Shown below are 6 T cell receptor beta chains from a single sample sequenced in a study of T-cell reconstitution after alpha-beta-depleted transplantation in children. Unique molecular identifiers featured in how the TCRbeta library was prepared. TCRdb re-called the PCR reads with MiXCR, one entry per CDR3 protein. The data show around 600,000 distinct CDR3 sequences, 23% seen once. The source was PBMCs, mostly from graft donor cells, collected 360 days after TCRalphabeta/CD19-depleted stem cell transplant. The source is a boy in the first two years of life who had a stem cell transplant for acute myeloid leukemia, so the T cells may come from the graft donor.

This clonotype was observed many times. The chain links TRBV2 to TRBJ2-1; tentatively, D is TRBD1 (6 bases). Trimming pared 6 bases from V and 5 bases from J, leaving 11 bases between. This CDR3 spans 13 amino acids. Germline values: CDR1 SNHLY, CDR2 FYNNEI. The CDR3 DNA sequence: TGTGCCAGCAGGCAGGGGTTAGACAATGAGCAGTTCTTC. Its protein product is CASRQGLDNEQFF.

V usage is TRBV30 and J usage is TRBJ2-7; D tentatively reads TRBD1 or TRBD2 (5 bases each). The CDR3 spans 13 residues. Trimming left V 2 bases short and J 2 bases short, with 10 bases between. Germline values: CDR1 GTSNPN, CDR2 SVGIG (reference sequence). CDR3 sequence (DNA): TGTGCCTGGAGTAGGGACCCAACCTACGAGCAGTACTTC. As protein: CAWSRDPTYEQYF.

This clonotype was seen repeatedly, ten times or more. The CDR3 DNA is TGCAGTGCTAGTGCCGGGAGGGAGGAGACCCAGTACTTC. Encoded protein: CSASAGREETQYF. The chain uses TRBV20-1 and TRBJ2-5, with TRBD2 matching 8 bases. The CDR3 runs to 13 residues. V shed 3 bases and J 5 bases; nucleotides not matched to a gene: 5. Germline V lookup: CDR1 DFQATT, CDR2 SNEGSKA (reference sequence).

The chain carries TRBV12-3 or TRBV12-4 and TRBJ1-1; D gene unclear. Trimming cost V 3 bases and J 5 bases, with 16 bases left between them. CDR3 length: 15 amino acids. CDR3 bases: TGTGCCAGCAGTTTCTCATCCAGCCCGGAGACTGAAGCTTTCTTT. Its protein is CASSFSSSPETEAFF.

This rearrangement joins TRBV20-1 to TRBJ2-2; 10 nucleotides agree with TRBD2. J was trimmed by 7 bases and V by 2 bases; bases with no gene match: 7. The CDR3 extends over 15 amino acids. Germline assignment: CDR1 DFQATT and CDR2 SNEGSKA (reference sequence). CDR3 protein: CSARRAGGPFGELFF. The CDR3 region has the DNA TGCAGTGCTAGAAGAGCGGGGGGGCCGTTCGGGGAGCTGTTTTTT.

The chain links TRBV7-2 to TRBJ2-1; 9 nucleotides align to TRBD2. V gave up 3 bases and J gave up 2 bases; unmatched junction bases: 23. Per germline, CDR1 SGHTA and CDR2 FQGNSA. This CDR3 comprises 22 residues. CDR3 amino acids: CASSFPGGRRGGFTKPYNEQFF. CDR3 nucleotide sequence: TGTGCCAGCAGCTTCCCCGGCGGAAGGCGGGGGGGTTTCACAAAACCCTACAATGAGCAGTTCTTC. The variable domain in full, completed from reference TRBV7-2 and TRBJ2-1, reads GAGVSQSPSNKVTEKGKDVELRCDPISGHTALYWYRQSLGQGLEFLIYFQGNSAPDKSGLPSDRFSAERTGGSVSTLTIQRTQQEDSAVYLCASSFPGGRRGGFTKPYNEQFFGPGTRLTVL.